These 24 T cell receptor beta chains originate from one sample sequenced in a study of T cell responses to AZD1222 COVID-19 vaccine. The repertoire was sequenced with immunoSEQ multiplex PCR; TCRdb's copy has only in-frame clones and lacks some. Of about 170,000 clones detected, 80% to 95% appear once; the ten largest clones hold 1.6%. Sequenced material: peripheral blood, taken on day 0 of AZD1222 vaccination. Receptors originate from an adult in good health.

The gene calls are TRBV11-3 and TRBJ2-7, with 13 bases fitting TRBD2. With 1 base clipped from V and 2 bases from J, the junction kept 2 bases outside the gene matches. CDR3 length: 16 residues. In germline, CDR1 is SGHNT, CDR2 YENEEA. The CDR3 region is CASSLGLAGGAYEQYF. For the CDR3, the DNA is TGTGCCAGCAGCTTAGGACTAGCGGGGGGAGCCTACGAGCAGTACTTC.

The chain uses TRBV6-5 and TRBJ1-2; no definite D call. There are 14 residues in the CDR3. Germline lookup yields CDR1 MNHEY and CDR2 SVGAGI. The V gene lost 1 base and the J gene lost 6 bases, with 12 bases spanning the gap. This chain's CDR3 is CASSYLSAGDGYTF. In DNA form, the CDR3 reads TGTGCCAGCAGTTACTTATCCGCCGGAGATGGCTACACCTTC.

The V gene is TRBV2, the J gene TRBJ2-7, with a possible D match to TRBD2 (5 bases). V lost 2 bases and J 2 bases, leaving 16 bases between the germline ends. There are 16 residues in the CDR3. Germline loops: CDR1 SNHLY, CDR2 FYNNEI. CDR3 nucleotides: TGTGCCAGCAGTGAAATGGTGGGAGCCACCACCTACGAGCAGTACTTC. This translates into CASSEMVGATTYEQYF.

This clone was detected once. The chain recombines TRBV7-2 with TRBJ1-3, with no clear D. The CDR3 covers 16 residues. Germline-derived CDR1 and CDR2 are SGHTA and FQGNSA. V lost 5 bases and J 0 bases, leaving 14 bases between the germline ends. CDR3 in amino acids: CASSPNSPYSGNTIYF. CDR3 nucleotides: TGTGCCAGCAGCCCAAACAGCCCTTACTCTGGAAACACCATATATTTT. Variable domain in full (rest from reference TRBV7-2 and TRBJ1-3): GAGVSQSPSNKVTEKGKDVELRCDPISGHTALYWYRQSLGQGLEFLIYFQGNSAPDKSGLPSDRFSAERTGGSVSTLTIQRTQQEDSAVYLCASSPNSPYSGNTIYFGEGSWLTVV.

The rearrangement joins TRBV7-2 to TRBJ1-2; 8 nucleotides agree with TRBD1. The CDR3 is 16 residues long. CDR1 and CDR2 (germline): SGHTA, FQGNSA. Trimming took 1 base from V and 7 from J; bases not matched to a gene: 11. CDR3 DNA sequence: TGTGCCAGCAGCTTAGGTCAGTGGCAGGGGGCTTCTGGCTACACCTTC. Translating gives CASSLGQWQGASGYTF.

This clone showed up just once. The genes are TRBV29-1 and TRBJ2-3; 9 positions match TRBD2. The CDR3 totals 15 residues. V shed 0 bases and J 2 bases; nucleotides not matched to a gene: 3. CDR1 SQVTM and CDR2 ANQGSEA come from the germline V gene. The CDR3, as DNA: TGCAGCGTTGAAGAAGCGGGGGGATCCACAGATACGCAGTATTTT. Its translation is CSVEEAGGSTDTQYF.

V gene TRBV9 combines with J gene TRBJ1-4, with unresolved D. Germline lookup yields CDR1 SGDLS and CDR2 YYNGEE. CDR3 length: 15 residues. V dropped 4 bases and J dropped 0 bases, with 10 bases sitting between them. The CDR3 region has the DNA TGTGCCAGCAGCCAATCACCTGCAACTAATGAAAAACTGTTTTTT. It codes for CASSQSPATNEKLFF. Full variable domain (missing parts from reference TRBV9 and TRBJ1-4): DSGVTQTPKHLITATGQRVTLRCSPRSGDLSVYWYQQSLDQGLQFLIQYYNGEERAKGNILERFSAQQFPDLHSELNLSSLELGDSALYFCASSQSPATNEKLFFGSGTQLSVL.

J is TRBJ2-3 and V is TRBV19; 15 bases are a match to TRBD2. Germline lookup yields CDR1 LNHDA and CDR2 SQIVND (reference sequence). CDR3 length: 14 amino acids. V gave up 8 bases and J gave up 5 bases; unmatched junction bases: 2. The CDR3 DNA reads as TGTGCCAGTGGACTAGCGGGAGGGAGAGATACGCAGTATTTT. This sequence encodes CASGLAGGRDTQYF.

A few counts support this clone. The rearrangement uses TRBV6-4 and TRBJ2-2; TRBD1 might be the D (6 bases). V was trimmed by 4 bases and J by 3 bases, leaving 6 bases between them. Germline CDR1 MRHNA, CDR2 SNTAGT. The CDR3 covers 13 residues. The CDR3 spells CASSGTDTGELFF. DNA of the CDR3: TGTGCCAGCAGTGGGACAGACACCGGGGAGCTGTTTTTT.

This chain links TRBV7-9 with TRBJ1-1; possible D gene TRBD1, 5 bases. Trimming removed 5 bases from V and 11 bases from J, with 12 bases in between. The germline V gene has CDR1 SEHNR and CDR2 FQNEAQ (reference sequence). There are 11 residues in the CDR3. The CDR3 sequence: CASSGGLGAFF. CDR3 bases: TGTGCCAGCAGCGGGGGGTTAGGCGCTTTCTTT. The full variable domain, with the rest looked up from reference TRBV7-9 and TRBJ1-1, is DTGVSQNPRHKITKRGQNVTFRCDPISEHNRLYWYRQTLGQGPEFLTYFQNEAQLEKSRLLSDRFSAERPKGSFSTLEIQRTEQGDSAMYLCASSGGLGAFFGQGTRLTVV.

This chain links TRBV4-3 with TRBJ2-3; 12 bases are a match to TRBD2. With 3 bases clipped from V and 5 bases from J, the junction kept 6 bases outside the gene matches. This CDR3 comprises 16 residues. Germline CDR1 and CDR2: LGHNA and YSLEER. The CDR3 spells CASSQQWTSGEDTQYF. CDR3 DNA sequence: TGCGCCAGCAGCCAGCAATGGACTAGCGGGGAAGATACGCAGTATTTT.

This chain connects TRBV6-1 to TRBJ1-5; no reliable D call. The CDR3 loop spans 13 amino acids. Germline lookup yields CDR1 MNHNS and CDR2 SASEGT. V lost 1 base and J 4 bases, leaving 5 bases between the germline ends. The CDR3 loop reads CASSEGRNQPQHF. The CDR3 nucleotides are TGTGCCAGCAGTGAAGGCCGGAATCAGCCCCAGCATTTT.

This CDR3 is CAWSGGGWQEKLFF. CDR3 bases: TGTGCCTGGAGTGGGGGGGGATGGCAGGAAAAACTGTTTTTT. The chain is built from TRBV30 and TRBJ1-4; a weak D match, TRBD1 (5 bases). Trimming cost V 1 base and J 8 bases, with 14 bases left between them. The CDR3 runs 14 residues. Germline-derived CDR1 and CDR2 are GTSNPN and SVGIG (reference sequence).

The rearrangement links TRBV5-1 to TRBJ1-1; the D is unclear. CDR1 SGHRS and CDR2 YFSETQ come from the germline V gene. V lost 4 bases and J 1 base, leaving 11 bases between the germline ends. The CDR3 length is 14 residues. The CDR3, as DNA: TGCGCCAGCAGCCGCTTAGACACGAACACTGAAGCTTTCTTT. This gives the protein CASSRLDTNTEAFF.

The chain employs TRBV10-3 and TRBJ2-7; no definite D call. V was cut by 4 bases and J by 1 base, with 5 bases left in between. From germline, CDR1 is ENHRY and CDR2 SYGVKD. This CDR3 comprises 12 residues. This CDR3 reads CAISAGSYEQYF. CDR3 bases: TGTGCCATCAGTGCGGGTTCCTACGAGCAGTACTTC.

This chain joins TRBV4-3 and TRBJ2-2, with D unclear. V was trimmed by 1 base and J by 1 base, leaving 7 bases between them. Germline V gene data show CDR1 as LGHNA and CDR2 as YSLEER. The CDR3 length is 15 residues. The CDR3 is CASSQGSQNTGELFF. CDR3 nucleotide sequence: TGCGCCAGCAGCCAAGGGTCACAGAACACCGGGGAGCTGTTTTTT.

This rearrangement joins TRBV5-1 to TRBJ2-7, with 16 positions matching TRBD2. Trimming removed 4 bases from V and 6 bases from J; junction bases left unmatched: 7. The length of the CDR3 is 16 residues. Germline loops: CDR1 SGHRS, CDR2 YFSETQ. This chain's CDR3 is CASSRGLAGGPTEQYF. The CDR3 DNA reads TGCGCCAGCAGCCGGGGACTAGCGGGAGGGCCCACCGAGCAGTACTTC. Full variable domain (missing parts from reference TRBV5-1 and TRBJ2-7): KAGVTQTPRYLIKTRGQQVTLSCSPISGHRSVSWYQQTPGQGLQFLFEYFSETQRNKGNFPGRFSGRQFSNSRSEMNVSTLELGDSALYLCASSRGLAGGPTEQYFGPGTRLTVT.

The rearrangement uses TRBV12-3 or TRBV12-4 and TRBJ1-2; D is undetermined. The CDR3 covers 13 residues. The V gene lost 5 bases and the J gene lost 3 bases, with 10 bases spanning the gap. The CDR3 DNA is TGTGCCAGCAGTCTTTGGACCCACTATGGCTACACCTTC. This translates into CASSLWTHYGYTF.

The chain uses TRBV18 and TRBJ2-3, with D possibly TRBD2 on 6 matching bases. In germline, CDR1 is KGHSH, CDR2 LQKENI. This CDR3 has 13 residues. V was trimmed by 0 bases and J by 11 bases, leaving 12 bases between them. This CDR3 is CASSPPGRGGQYF. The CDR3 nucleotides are TGTGCCAGCTCACCACCGGGACGGGGAGGGCAGTATTTT.

The DNA for the CDR3 is TGCGCCAGCACAGATCTAGCGGGACCCGGCGATACGCAGTATTTT. Translated, it gives CASTDLAGPGDTQYF. The chain joins TRBV5-1 to TRBJ2-3; the match to TRBD2 covers 9 bases. J gave up 6 bases and V 6 bases, and 11 bases lay outside the gene matches. Germline loops: CDR1 SGHRS, CDR2 YFSETQ. This CDR3 contains 15 residues.

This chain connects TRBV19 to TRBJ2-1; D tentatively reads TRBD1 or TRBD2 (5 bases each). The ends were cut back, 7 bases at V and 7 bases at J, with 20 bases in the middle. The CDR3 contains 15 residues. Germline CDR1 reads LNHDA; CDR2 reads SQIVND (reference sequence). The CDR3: CASKNSRGGFNEQFF. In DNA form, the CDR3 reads TGTGCCAGTAAGAATAGCCGGGGCGGATTTAATGAGCAGTTCTTC.

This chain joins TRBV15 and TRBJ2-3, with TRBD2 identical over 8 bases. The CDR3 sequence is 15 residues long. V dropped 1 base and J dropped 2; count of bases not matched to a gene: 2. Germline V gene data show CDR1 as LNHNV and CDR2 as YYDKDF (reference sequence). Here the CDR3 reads CATSRGGGFTDTQYF. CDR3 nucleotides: TGTGCCACCAGCAGAGGCGGGGGGTTCACAGATACGCAGTATTTT.

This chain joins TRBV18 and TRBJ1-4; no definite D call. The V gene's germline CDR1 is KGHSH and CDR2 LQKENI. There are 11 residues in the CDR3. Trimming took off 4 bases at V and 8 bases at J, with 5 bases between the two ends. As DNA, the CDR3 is TGTGCCAGCTCACGCGGGGAAAAACTGTTTTTT. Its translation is CASSRGEKLFF.

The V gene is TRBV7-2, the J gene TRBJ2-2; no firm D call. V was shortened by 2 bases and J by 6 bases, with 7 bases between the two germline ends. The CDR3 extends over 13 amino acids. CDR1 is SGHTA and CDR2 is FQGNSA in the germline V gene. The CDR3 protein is CASSLQVAGELFF. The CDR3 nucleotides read TGTGCCAGCAGCTTACAGGTTGCCGGGGAGCTGTTTTTT.